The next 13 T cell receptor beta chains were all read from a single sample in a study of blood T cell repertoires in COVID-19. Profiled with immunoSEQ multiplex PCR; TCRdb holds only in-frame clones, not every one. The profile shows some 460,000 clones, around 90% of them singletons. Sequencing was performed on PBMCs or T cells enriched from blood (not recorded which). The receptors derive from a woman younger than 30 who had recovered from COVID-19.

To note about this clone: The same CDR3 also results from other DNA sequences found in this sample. The CDR3 DNA is TGTGCCAGCAGCCAAGATGGGCCCTACGAGCAGTACTTC. This codes for CASSQDGPYEQYF. The V gene is TRBV3-1 (or the pseudogene TRBV3-2), the J gene TRBJ2-7; unclear D gene. In germline, CDR1 is LGHDT, CDR2 YNNKEL (reference sequence). Trimming left V 0 bases short and J 2 bases short, with 5 bases between. CDR3 size: 13 residues.

Written as DNA, the CDR3 is TGTGCCAGCAGCTCCCACGGACTAGCGGGATGGAACACAGATACGCAGTATTTT. This encodes CASSSHGLAGWNTDTQYF. V usage is TRBV5-5 and J usage is TRBJ2-3, with 12 bases that match TRBD2. Germline CDR1 is SGHKS and CDR2 is YYEKEE (reference sequence). The trim removed 3 bases at V and 2 bases at J, leaving 10 bases unmatched. CDR3 length: 18 residues. The full variable domain, completed using reference TRBV5-5 and TRBJ2-3, is DAGVTQSPTHLIKTRGQQVTLRCSPISGHKSVSWYQQVLGQGPQFIFQYYEKEERGRGNFPDRFSARQFPNYSSELNVNALLLGDSALYLCASSSHGLAGWNTDTQYFGPGTRLTVL.

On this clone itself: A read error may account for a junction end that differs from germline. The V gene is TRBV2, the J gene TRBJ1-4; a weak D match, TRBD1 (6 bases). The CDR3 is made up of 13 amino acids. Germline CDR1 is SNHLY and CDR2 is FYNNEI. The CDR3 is CASTEQGNEKLFF. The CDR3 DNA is TGTGCCAGCACTGAACAGGGTAATGAAAAACTGTTTTTT.

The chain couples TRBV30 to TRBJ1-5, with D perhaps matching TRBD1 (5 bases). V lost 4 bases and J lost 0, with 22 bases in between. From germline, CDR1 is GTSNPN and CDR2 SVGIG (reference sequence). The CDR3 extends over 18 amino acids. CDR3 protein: CAWTSSTLFGGSNQPQHF. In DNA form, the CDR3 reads TGTGCCTGGACGTCCTCGACACTTTTCGGGGGTAGCAATCAGCCCCAGCATTTT.

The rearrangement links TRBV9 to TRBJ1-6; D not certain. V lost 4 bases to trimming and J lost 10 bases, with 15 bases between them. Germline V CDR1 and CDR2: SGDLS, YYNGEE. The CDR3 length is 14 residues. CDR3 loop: CASSPKEGRSPLHF. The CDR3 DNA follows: TGTGCCAGCAGCCCTAAGGAAGGCAGGTCACCCCTCCACTTT.

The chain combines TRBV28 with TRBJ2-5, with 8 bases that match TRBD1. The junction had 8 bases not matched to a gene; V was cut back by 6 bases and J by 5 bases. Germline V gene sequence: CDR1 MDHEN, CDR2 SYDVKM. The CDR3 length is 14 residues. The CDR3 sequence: CASRGTGGPETQYF. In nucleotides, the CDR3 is TGTGCCAGCAGAGGGACAGGTGGCCCCGAGACCCAGTACTTC. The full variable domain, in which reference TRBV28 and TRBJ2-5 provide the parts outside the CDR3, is DVKVTQSSRYLVKRTGEKVFLECVQDMDHENMFWYRQDPGLGLRLIYFSYDVKMKEKGDIPEGYSVSREKKERFSLILESASTNQTSMYLCASRGTGGPETQYFGPGTRLLVL.

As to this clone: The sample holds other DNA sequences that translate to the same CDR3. The CDR3 DNA reads as TGTGCCAGCAGCCCCGGGACAGGGGTGTCCTACAATGAGCAGTTCTTC. Encoded protein: CASSPGTGVSYNEQFF. The chain has TRBV3-1 (or the pseudogene TRBV3-2) and TRBJ2-1; 10 nucleotides line up with TRBD1. Looked up from germline, CDR1 is LGHDT and CDR2 is YNNKEL (reference sequence). Unmatched junction bases numbered 4, after V lost 4 bases and J lost 1 base. CDR3 length equals 16 residues.

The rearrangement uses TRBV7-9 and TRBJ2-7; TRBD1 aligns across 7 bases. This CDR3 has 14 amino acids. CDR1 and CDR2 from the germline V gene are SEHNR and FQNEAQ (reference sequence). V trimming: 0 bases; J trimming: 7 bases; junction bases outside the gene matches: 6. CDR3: CASSLAKGGWEQYF. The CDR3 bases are TGTGCCAGCAGCTTAGCGAAAGGGGGCTGGGAGCAGTACTTC.

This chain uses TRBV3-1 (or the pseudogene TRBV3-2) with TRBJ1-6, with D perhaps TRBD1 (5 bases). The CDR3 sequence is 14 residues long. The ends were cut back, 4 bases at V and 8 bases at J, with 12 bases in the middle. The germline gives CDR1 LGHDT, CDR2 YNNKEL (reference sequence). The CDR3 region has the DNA TGTGCCAGCAGCCTCACACAGGCGGATTCACCCCTCCACTTT. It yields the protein CASSLTQADSPLHF.

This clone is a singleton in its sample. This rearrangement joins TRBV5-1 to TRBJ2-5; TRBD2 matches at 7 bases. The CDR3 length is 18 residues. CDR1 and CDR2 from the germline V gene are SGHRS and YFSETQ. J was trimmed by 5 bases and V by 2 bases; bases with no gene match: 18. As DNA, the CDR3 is TGCGCCAGCAGCTTACTGGGGGGGGTCGGAGTCCATCAGGAGACCCAGTACTTC. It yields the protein CASSLLGGVGVHQETQYF. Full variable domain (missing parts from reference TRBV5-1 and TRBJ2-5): KAGVTQTPRYLIKTRGQQVTLSCSPISGHRSVSWYQQTPGQGLQFLFEYFSETQRNKGNFPGRFSGRQFSNSRSEMNVSTLELGDSALYLCASSLLGGVGVHQETQYFGPGTRLLVL.

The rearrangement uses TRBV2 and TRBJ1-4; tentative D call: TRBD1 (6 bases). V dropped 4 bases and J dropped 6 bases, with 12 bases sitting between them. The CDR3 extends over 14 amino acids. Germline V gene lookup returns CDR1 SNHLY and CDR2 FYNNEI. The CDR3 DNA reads TGTGCCAGCAGTGGTGAAGGGGGATATGAAAAACTGTTTTTT. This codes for CASSGEGGYEKLFF.

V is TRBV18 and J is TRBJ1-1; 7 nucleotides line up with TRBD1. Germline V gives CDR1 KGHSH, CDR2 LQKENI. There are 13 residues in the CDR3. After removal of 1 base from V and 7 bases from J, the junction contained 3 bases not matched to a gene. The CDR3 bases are TGTGCCAGCTCACCACAGGGGGCGTATGAAGCTTTCTTT. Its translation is CASSPQGAYEAFF.

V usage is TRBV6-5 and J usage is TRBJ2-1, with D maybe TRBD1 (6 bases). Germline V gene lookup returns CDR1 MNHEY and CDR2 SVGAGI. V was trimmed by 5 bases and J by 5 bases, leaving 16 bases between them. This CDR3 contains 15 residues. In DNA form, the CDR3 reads TGTGCCAGCAGTCCGTATAGGGGGAACCACAATGAGCAGTTCTTC. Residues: CASSPYRGNHNEQFF.